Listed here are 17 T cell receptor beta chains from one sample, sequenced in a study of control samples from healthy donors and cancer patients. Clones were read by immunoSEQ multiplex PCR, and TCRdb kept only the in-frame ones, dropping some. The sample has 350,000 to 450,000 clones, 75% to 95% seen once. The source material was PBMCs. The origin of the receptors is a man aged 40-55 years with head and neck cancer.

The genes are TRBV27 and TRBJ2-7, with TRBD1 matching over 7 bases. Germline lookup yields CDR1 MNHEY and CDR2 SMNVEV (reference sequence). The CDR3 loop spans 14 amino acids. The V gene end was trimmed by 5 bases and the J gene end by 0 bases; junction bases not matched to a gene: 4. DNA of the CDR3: TGTGCCAGCAGTCCGGGACAGTTCTCCTACGAGCAGTACTTC. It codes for CASSPGQFSYEQYF.

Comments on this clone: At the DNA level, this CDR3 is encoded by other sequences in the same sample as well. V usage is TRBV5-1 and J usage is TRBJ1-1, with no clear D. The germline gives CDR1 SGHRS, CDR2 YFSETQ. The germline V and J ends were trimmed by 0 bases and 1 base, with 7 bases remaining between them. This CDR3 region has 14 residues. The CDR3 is CASSLGPQNTEAFF. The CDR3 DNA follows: TGCGCCAGCAGCTTGGGGCCCCAGAACACTGAAGCTTTCTTT.

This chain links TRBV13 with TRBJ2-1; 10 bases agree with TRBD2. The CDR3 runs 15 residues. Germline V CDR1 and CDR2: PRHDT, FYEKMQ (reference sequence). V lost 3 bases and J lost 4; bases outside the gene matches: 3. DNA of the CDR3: TGTGCCAGCAGCTTGGGGACTAGCGCTTACAATGAGCAGTTCTTC. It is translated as CASSLGTSAYNEQFF.

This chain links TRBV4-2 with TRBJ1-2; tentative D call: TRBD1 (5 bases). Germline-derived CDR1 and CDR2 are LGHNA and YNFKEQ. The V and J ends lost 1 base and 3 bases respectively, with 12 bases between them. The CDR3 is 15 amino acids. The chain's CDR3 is CASSQVVTDYYGYTF. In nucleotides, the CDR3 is TGTGCCAGCAGCCAAGTAGTGACAGATTACTATGGCTACACCTTC.

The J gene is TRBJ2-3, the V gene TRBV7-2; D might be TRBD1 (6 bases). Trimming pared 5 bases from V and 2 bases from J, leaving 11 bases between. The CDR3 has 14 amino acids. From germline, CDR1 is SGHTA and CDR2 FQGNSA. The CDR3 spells CASSPRTDTDTQYF. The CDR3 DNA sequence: TGTGCCAGCAGCCCAAGGACAGACACAGATACGCAGTATTTT.

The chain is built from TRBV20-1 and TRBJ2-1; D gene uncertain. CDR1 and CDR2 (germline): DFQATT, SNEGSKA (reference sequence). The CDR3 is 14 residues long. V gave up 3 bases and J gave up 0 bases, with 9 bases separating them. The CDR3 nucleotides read TGCAGTGCTAGTTTGGGTAGCTCCTACAATGAGCAGTTCTTC. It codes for CSASLGSSYNEQFF.

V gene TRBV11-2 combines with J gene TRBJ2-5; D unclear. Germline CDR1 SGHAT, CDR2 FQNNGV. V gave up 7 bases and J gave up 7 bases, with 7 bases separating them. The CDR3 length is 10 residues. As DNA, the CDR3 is TGTGCCAGCACCCTCTCGACCCAGTACTTC. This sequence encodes CASTLSTQYF.

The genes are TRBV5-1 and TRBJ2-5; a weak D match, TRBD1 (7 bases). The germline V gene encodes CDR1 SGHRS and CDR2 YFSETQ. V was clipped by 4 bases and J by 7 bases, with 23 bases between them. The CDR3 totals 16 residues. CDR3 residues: CASSTGAGGPKVTQYF. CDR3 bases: TGCGCCAGCAGCACGGGGGCAGGGGGACCAAAGGTGACCCAGTACTTC. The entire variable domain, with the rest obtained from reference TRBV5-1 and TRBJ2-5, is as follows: KAGVTQTPRYLIKTRGQQVTLSCSPISGHRSVSWYQQTPGQGLQFLFEYFSETQRNKGNFPGRFSGRQFSNSRSEMNVSTLELGDSALYLCASSTGAGGPKVTQYFGPGTRLLVL.

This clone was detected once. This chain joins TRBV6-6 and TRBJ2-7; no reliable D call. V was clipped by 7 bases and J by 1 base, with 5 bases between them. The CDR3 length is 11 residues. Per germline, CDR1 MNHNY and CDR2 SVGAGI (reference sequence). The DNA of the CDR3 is TGTGCCAGCACCAGTTCCTACGAGCAGTACTTC. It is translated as CASTSSYEQYF.

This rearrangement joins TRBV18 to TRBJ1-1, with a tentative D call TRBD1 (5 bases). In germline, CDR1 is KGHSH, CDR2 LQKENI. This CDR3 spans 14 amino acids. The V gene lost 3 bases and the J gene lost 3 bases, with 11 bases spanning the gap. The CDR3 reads CASSPITGDTEAFF. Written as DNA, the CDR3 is TGTGCCAGCTCACCGATAACGGGGGACACTGAAGCTTTCTTT.

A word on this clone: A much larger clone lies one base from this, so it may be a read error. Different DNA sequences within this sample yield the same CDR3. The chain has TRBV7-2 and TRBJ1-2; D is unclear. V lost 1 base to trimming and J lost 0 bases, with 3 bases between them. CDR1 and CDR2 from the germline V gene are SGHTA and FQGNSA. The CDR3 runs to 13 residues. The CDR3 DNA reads TGTGCCAGCAGCTTAGATTCTAACTATGGCTACACCTTC. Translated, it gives CASSLDSNYGYTF.

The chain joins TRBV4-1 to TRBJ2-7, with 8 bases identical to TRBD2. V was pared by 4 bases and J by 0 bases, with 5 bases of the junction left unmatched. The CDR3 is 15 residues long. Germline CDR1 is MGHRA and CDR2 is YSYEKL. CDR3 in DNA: TGCGCCAGCAGCCCCCGACTAGCGAGCTCCTACGAGCAGTACTTC. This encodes CASSPRLASSYEQYF.

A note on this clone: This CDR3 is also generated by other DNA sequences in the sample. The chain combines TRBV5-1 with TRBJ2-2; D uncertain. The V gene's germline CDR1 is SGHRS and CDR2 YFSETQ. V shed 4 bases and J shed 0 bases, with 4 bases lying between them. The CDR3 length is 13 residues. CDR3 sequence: CASSPSNTGELFF. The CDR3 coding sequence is TGCGCCAGCAGCCCGTCGAACACCGGGGAGCTGTTTTTT.

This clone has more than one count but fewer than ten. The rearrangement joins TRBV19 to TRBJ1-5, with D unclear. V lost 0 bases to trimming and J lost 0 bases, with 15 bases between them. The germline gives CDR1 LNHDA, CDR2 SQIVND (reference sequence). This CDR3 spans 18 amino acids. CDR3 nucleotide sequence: TGTGCCAGTAGTATAGACCGCAGGAGCCCCGATAGCAATCAGCCCCAGCATTTT. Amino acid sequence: CASSIDRRSPDSNQPQHF. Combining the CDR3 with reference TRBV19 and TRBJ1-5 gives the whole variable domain DGGITQSPKYLFRKEGQNVTLSCEQNLNHDAMYWYRQDPGQGLRLIYYSQIVNDFQKGDIAEGYSVSREKKESFPLTVTSAQKNPTAFYLCASSIDRRSPDSNQPQHFGDGTRLSIL.

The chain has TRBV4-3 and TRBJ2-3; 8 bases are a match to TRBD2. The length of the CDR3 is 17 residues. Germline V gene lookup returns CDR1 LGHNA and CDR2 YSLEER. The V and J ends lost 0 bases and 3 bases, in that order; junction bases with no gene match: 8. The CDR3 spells CASSQDRASGLTDTQYF. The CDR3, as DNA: TGCGCCAGCAGCCAAGATCGGGCTAGCGGGCTTACAGATACGCAGTATTTT.

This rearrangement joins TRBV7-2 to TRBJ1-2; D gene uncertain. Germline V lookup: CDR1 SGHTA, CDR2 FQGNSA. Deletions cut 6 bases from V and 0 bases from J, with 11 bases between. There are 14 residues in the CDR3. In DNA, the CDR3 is TGTGCCAGCAGACGGACCGAAGCTAACTATGGCTACACCTTC. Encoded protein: CASRRTEANYGYTF.

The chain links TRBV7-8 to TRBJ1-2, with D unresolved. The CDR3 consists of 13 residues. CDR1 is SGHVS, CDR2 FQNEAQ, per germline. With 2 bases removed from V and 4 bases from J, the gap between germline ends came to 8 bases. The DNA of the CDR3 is TGTGCCAGCAGCTTATCACACCTCTATGGCTACACCTTC. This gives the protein CASSLSHLYGYTF.